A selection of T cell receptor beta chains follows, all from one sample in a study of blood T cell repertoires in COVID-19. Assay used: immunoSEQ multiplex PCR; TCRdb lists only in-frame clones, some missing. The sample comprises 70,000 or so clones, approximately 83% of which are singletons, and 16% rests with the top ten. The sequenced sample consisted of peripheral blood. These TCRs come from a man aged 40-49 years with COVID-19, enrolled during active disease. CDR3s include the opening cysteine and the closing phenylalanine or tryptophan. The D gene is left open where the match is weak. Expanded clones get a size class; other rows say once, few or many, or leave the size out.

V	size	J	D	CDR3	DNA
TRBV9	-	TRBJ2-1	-	CASGSSGNSYNEQFF	TGTGCCAGCGGGTCTTCGGGGAATTCCTACAATGAGCAGTTCTTC
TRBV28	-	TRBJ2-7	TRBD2	CASSLGGRDEGEQYF	TGTGCCAGCAGTTTGGGTGGGAGGGACGAGGGCGAGCAGTACTTC
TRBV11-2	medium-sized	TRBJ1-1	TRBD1	CASSNRGTEAFF	TGTGCCAGCAGCAACAGGGGAACTGAAGCTTTCTTT
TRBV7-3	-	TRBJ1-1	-	CASSLSGTTNTEAFF	TGTGCCAGCAGCTTGTCTGGGACAACGAACACTGAAGCTTTCTTT
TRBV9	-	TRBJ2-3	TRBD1	CASSGQGAVTDTQYF	TGTGCCAGCAGCGGACAGGGGGCTGTAACAGATACGCAGTATTTT
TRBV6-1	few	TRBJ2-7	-	CASSETYRVIGSEQYF	TGTGCCAGCAGTGAAACGTACAGGGTAATTGGTTCCGAGCAGTACTTC
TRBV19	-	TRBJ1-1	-	CASTRDYTEAFF	TGTGCCAGTACCAGGGATTACACTGAAGCTTTCTTT
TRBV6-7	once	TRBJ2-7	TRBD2	CASTTPGLAGGKITEQYF	TGTGCCAGCACTACGCCCGGACTAGCGGGGGGAAAGATTACCGAGCAGTACTTC
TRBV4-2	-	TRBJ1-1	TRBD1	CASSQDGTGDTEAFF	TGTGCCAGCAGCCAAGATGGGACAGGGGACACTGAAGCTTTCTTT
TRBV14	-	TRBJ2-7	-	CASSQVVIDSYEQYF	TGTGCCAGCAGCCAAGTGGTCATAGACTCCTACGAGCAGTACTTC
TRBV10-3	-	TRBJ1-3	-	CAISESPGQSSGNTIYF	TGTGCCATCAGTGAGTCTCCAGGACAGTCCTCTGGAAACACCATATATTTT
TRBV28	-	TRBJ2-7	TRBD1	CASSTLSYPGQGSSYEQYF	TGTGCCAGCAGTACCCTCTCATATCCGGGACAGGGAAGCTCCTACGAGCAGTACTTC
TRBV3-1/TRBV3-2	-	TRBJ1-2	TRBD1	CASSPDRAAGYTF	TGTGCCAGCAGTCCAGACAGGGCGGCTGGCTACACCTTC
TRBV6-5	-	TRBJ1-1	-	CASSYSPGGETEAFF	TGTGCCAGCAGTTACTCCCCCGGAGGGGAGACTGAAGCTTTCTTT
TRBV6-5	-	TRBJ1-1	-	CASTEGGPKTEAFF	TGTGCCAGCACGGAGGGGGGGCCTAAGACTGAAGCTTTCTTT
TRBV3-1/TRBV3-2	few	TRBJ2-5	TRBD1	CASSHRTGGEETQYF	TGTGCCAGCAGCCACCGGACAGGGGGCGAGGAGACCCAGTACTTC
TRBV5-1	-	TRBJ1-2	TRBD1	CASSAETGRYGYTF	TGCGCCAGCAGCGCAGAGACAGGGCGCTATGGCTACACCTTC
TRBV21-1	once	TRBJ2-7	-	CASSKGREDYEQYF	TGTGCCAGCAGCAAAGGGAGGGAAGACTACGAGCAGTACTTC
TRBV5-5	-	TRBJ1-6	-	CASSLSPGNPNSPLHF	TGTGCCAGCAGCCTCAGCCCCGGGAATCCAAATTCACCCCTCCACTTT
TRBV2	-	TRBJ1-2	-	CASSSTGAAYGYTF	TGTGCCAGCAGTAGTACCGGTGCCGCCTATGGCTACACCTTC
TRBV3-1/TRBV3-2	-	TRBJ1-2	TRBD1	CASSRFGQASGYTF	TGTGCCAGCAGCCGCTTCGGACAGGCAAGCGGCTACACCTTC
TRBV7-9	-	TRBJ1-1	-	CASSLQTANTEAFF	TGTGCCAGCAGCCTCCAGACAGCGAACACTGAAGCTTTCTTT
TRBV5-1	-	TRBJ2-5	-	CASSLEGGETQYF	TGCGCCAGCAGCTTGGAGGGGGGGGAGACCCAGTACTTC
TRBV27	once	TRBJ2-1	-	CASSFQGRLIPFF	TGTGCCAGCAGTTTCCAGGGGCGGCTCATCCCGTTCTTC
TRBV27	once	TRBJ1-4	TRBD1	CAGTGTVRFEKLFF	TGTGCCGGAACCGGGACAGTCCGTTTTGAAAAACTGTTTTTT
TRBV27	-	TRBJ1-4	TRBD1	CASSQRQGYEKLFF	TGTGCCAGCAGTCAAAGACAGGGGTATGAAAAACTGTTTTTT
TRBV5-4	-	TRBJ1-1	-	CASSTTTRSRTEAFF	TGTGCCAGCAGCACCACGACACGTTCGCGTACTGAAGCTTTCTTT
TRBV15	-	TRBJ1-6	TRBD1	CATSRTLDRADSPLHF	TGTGCCACCAGCAGAACCCTGGACAGGGCTGATTCACCCCTCCACTTT
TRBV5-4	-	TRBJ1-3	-	CASSFAGGQIGNTIYF	TGTGCCAGCAGCTTCGCGGGGGGGCAGATAGGAAACACCATATATTTT
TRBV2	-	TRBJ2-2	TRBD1	CASINDGQGRPGELFF	TGTGCCAGCATCAACGACGGACAGGGCCGGCCCGGGGAGCTGTTTTTT
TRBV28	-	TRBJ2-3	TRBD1	CASSFQWDRGTPNAYF	TGTGCCAGCAGTTTTCAGTGGGACAGGGGGACTCCAAATGCGTATTTT
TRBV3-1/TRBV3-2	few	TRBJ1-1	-	CASSQAEWTEAFF	TGTGCCAGCAGCCAAGCAGAATGGACTGAAGCTTTCTTT
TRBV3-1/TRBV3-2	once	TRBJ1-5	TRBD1	CASSQQGAQPQHF	TGTGCCAGCAGCCAACAGGGGGCTCAGCCCCAGCATTTT
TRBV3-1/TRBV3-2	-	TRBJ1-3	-	CASSHPDGGPSGNTIYF	TGTGCCAGCAGCCACCCAGACGGCGGGCCCTCTGGAAACACCATATATTTT
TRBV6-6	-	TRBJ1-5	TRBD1	CASSYYDRVNQPQHF	TGTGCCAGCAGTTACTACGACAGGGTCAATCAGCCCCAGCATTTT
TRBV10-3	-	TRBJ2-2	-	CATRGLFTGELFF	TGTGCCACTAGGGGACTGTTCACCGGGGAGCTGTTTTTT